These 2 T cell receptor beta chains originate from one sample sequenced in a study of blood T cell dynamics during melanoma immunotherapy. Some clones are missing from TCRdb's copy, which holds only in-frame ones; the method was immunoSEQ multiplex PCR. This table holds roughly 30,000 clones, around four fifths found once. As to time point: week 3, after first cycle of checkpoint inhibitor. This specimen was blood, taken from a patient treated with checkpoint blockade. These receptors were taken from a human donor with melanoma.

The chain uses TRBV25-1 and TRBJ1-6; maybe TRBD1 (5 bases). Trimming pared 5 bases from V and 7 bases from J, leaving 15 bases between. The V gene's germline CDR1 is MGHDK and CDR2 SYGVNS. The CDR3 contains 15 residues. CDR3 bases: TGTGCCAGCAGTAGTAAAGGCTGGGGGAATTCACCCCTCCACTTT. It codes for CASSSKGWGNSPLHF.

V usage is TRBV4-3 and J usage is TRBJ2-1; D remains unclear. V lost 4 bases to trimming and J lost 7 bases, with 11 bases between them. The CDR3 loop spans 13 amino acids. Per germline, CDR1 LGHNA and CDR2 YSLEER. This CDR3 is CASSRNIINEQFF. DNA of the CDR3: TGCGCCAGCAGCCGCAACATTATAAATGAGCAGTTCTTC.